A single sample gave rise to the 2 T cell receptor beta chains below, sequenced in a study of shared T cell receptors in the human thymus. Data came from immunoSEQ multiplex PCR; TCRdb stores just in-frame clones and leaves some out. The table includes 500,000 to 750,000 clones, around 89% detected once. The same sample was also studied in work on human thymus T cells.

The specimen was thymocytes. Source of these receptors: a boy in the first two years of life with a congenital heart defect.

The CDR3 DNA reads TGTGCCAGCAGCTTAGGGCCGGACTATCCGAGCGAGCAGTACTTC. Its translation is CASSLGPDYPSEQYF. The chain combines TRBV7-2 with TRBJ2-5, with D possibly matching TRBD2 (6 bases). The J call is uncertain, as TRBJ2-7 better fits the DNA end. This CDR3 has 15 residues. Germline CDR1 SGHTA, CDR2 FQGNSA.

The CDR3 bases are TGTGCCAGCTCACCAGGTGGGGGGGGCGATCAGCCCCAGCATTTT. Its translation: CASSPGGGGDQPQHF. The genes are TRBV18 and TRBJ1-5; tentative D call: TRBD1 (6 bases). The germline V gene has CDR1 KGHSH and CDR2 LQKENI. With 2 bases removed from V and 5 bases from J, the gap between germline ends came to 13 bases. The CDR3 covers 15 residues.